A selection of T cell receptor beta chains follows, all from one sample in a study of T cell responses to AZD1222 COVID-19 vaccine. Sequenced by immunoSEQ multiplex PCR; TCRdb stores in-frame clones only, minus some. In the table there are roughly 160,000 clones, around 94% of which are singletons. The sequenced sample was peripheral blood, obtained on day 0 of AZD1222 vaccination. These receptors were taken from an adult in good health. Each CDR3 is given without its conserved first and last residue. Each record gives: clone size, V gene, D gene, CDR3 protein. A D gene is named only where the DNA matches it firmly. A clone size is listed for some rows: how often the clone was seen (once, few, many), or a class if it is expanded.

clone size: once; V gene: TRBV7-2; D gene: .; CDR3 protein: ASSLVVSGNTIY
clone size: once; V gene: TRBV28; D gene: .; CDR3 protein: ASRRDVTEAF
clone size: .; V gene: TRBV5-3; D gene: TRBD1; CDR3 protein: ARSPKEYVGDRVNTEAF
clone size: .; V gene: TRBV5-4; D gene: .; CDR3 protein: ASSTEPSIPDTQY
clone size: .; V gene: TRBV6-5; D gene: .; CDR3 protein: ASSYSESMNTEAF
clone size: .; V gene: TRBV30; D gene: TRBD2; CDR3 protein: AWSVAGASYTDTQY
clone size: .; V gene: TRBV5-6; D gene: .; CDR3 protein: ASSLELAALNTEAF
clone size: .; V gene: TRBV18; D gene: TRBD1; CDR3 protein: ASSPRAGTGEDGYT
clone size: .; V gene: TRBV2; D gene: TRBD1; CDR3 protein: ASSSFGQGNSPLH
clone size: .; V gene: TRBV9; D gene: .; CDR3 protein: ASSPPASYEQY
clone size: .; V gene: TRBV5-1; D gene: TRBD1; CDR3 protein: ASSLGNTGVGAF
clone size: .; V gene: TRBV6-1; D gene: .; CDR3 protein: ASSSTTFNEKLF
clone size: .; V gene: TRBV3-1/TRBV3-2; D gene: TRBD1; CDR3 protein: ASSQQQGGAF
clone size: .; V gene: TRBV11-2; D gene: TRBD2; CDR3 protein: ASSLRLAGTYEQY
clone size: .; V gene: TRBV2; D gene: TRBD2; CDR3 protein: ASRPAGGGPPWEQY
clone size: .; V gene: TRBV5-8; D gene: .; CDR3 protein: ASSHGHSNSPLH
clone size: .; V gene: TRBV19; D gene: .; CDR3 protein: ASSISQSARVGQETQY
clone size: once; V gene: TRBV6-5; D gene: .; CDR3 protein: ASSYSRGYTGELF
clone size: .; V gene: TRBV6-5; D gene: .; CDR3 protein: ASSPLQRDQPQH
clone size: .; V gene: TRBV10-3; D gene: .; CDR3 protein: AINTRDTDTQY
clone size: .; V gene: TRBV28; D gene: .; CDR3 protein: ASRGRWYSNQPQH
clone size: once; V gene: TRBV11-3; D gene: .; CDR3 protein: ASSPSRVEQY
clone size: .; V gene: TRBV18; D gene: .; CDR3 protein: ASSPTDEGLEAF
clone size: .; V gene: TRBV5-1; D gene: TRBD1; CDR3 protein: ASSLAGQGAGEQY
clone size: few; V gene: TRBV6-1; D gene: .; CDR3 protein: ASSEHGELYEQY
clone size: .; V gene: TRBV19; D gene: .; CDR3 protein: ASQESGNTIY
clone size: .; V gene: TRBV11-2; D gene: TRBD1; CDR3 protein: ASSPFPVRDRAYNEQF
clone size: many; V gene: TRBV18; D gene: .; CDR3 protein: ASSPSLDKAGYEQY
clone size: .; V gene: TRBV9; D gene: .; CDR3 protein: ASSPSQGFDEKLF
clone size: once; V gene: TRBV5-5; D gene: .; CDR3 protein: ASTIRGGDWEKLF
clone size: .; V gene: TRBV29-1; D gene: .; CDR3 protein: SVFPSRSRTIRTDTQY
clone size: .; V gene: TRBV5-1; D gene: TRBD1; CDR3 protein: ASSTRDSYGYT
clone size: once; V gene: TRBV27; D gene: TRBD1; CDR3 protein: ASSLFGTGTYEQY
clone size: .; V gene: TRBV7-2; D gene: .; CDR3 protein: ASSLALSNQPQH
clone size: .; V gene: TRBV2; D gene: .; CDR3 protein: ASSRTENTEAF
clone size: once; V gene: TRBV10-3; D gene: TRBD1; CDR3 protein: AIRAPDRALAFSGYT
clone size: .; V gene: TRBV28; D gene: .; CDR3 protein: ASDEGLGTEAF
clone size: few; V gene: TRBV29-1; D gene: .; CDR3 protein: SVEDLLASNEQF
clone size: .; V gene: TRBV6-6; D gene: .; CDR3 protein: ASSDTTARVSLH
clone size: .; V gene: TRBV5-4; D gene: TRBD1; CDR3 protein: ASSLGIGTGRNEQF
clone size: .; V gene: TRBV20-1; D gene: .; CDR3 protein: SASDYGETQY
clone size: .; V gene: TRBV12-3/TRBV12-4; D gene: TRBD1; CDR3 protein: ASSLGQGGAF
clone size: .; V gene: TRBV12-3/TRBV12-4; D gene: .; CDR3 protein: ASSFGIQETQY
clone size: .; V gene: TRBV19; D gene: TRBD1; CDR3 protein: ASSTDRVNYGYT
clone size: .; V gene: TRBV4-1; D gene: .; CDR3 protein: ASSQESGGGLETQY
clone size: .; V gene: TRBV5-1; D gene: .; CDR3 protein: ASSFGGRQTQY
clone size: .; V gene: TRBV19; D gene: .; CDR3 protein: ASRREAGSYEQY
clone size: .; V gene: TRBV12-3/TRBV12-4; D gene: .; CDR3 protein: ASTTGGGEAF
clone size: .; V gene: TRBV7-2; D gene: .; CDR3 protein: ASSAPGRPETQY
clone size: .; V gene: TRBV6-5; D gene: TRBD2; CDR3 protein: ASSYMASGADEQY
clone size: .; V gene: TRBV6-1; D gene: .; CDR3 protein: ASSEAGTANQPQH
clone size: .; V gene: TRBV30; D gene: TRBD1; CDR3 protein: ACHPGQRTFYSNQPQH
clone size: .; V gene: TRBV10-3; D gene: TRBD2; CDR3 protein: AISLLAGGLSYNEQF
clone size: .; V gene: TRBV11-2; D gene: .; CDR3 protein: ASSLVLTFYEQY
clone size: .; V gene: TRBV5-5; D gene: TRBD1; CDR3 protein: ASSGQGESPHEQF
clone size: .; V gene: TRBV19; D gene: .; CDR3 protein: ASQSQTGTYEQY
clone size: once; V gene: TRBV6-5; D gene: .; CDR3 protein: ASSYSWDRPYEQY